This TCR beta chain was identified during a study of cytomegalovirus exposure and HLA in healthy donors. About the research overall: Researchers previously reported finding some 110 million unique TCR beta sequences from about 170 million T cells.

Study results and limitations: Data from an earlier analysis indicated that most TCR beta V segments were productive either about 90% or about 30% of the time. Accounts indicate the classifier identified cytomegalovirus status with strong specificity and sensitivity.

Concerning this clone: Its antigen remains unidentified.

Trimming left V 0 bases short and J 9 bases short, with 11 bases between. Germline assignment: CDR1 SGDLS and CDR2 YYNGEE. This CDR3 spans 13 amino acids. With 60 Vbeta and 13 Jbeta primers, the PCR was carried out. As processed by the authors: An analysis performed later counted about 80 million unique TCR beta chains (roughly 9.9 million of them shared). Sequencing used immunoSEQ multiplex PCR; TCRdb keeps in-frame clones, though not all of them. The D gene and trimming were derived from the DNA, and the V and J assignments and clone size from that table. The profile shows over 50,000 clones, about 89% of them singletons.

The source material was PBMCs. The J gene is TRBJ2-3, the V gene TRBV9; TRBD1 is a possible D gene (5 bases). The clonotype comes from a man between 25 and 39 years old in good health and CMV-seropositive. This CDR3 reads CASSVGQSPTQYF. CDR3 sequence (DNA): TGTGCCAGCAGCGTAGGACAGTCTCCAACGCAGTATTTT. Filled out from reference TRBV9 and TRBJ2-3, the complete variable domain reads DSGVTQTPKHLITATGQRVTLRCSPRSGDLSVYWYQQSLDQGLQFLIQYYNGEERAKGNILERFSAQQFPDLHSELNLSSLELGDSALYFCASSVGQSPTQYFGPGTRLTVL.